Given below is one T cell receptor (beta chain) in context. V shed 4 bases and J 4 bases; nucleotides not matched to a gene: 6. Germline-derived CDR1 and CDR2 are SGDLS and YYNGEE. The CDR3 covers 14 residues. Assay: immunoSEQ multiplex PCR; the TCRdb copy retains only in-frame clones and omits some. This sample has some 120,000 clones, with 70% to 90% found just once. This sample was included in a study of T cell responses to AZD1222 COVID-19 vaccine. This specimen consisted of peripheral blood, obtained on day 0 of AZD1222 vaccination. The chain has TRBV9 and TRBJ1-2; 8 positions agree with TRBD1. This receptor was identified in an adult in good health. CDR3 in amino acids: CASSTRDRGYGYTF. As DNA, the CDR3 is TGTGCCAGCAGCACCCGAGACAGGGGCTATGGCTACACCTTC.